This T cell receptor (beta chain) was captured by sequencing in a study of blood T cell repertoires in COVID-19. J gave up 7 bases and V 7 bases, and 7 bases lay outside the gene matches. The length of the CDR3 is 13 residues. Germline CDR1 is LNHDA and CDR2 is SQIVND (reference sequence). Original methodology: Reference gene primer amplification gave nucleated cell count estimates. TCRdb's table, derived via immunoSEQ multiplex PCR, lists solely in-frame clones and lacks some. V and J calls and clone size are as listed in that table; D and trimming were resolved from the DNA. Here the sample spans about 190,000 clones, about 86% being singletons.

The chain uses TRBV19 and TRBJ2-1, with 7 bases fitting TRBD1. The sequencing sample was made of PBMCs or T cells enriched from blood (not recorded which). The receptor was isolated from a woman between 35 and 50 years old in a cohort exposed to, infected with or recovered from COVID-19 (not recorded which). CDR3 nucleotides: TGTGCCAGTACCAGACAGGGCCGGAATGAGCAGTTCTTC. Translating gives CASTRQGRNEQFF.